The clone carrying this TCR beta chain was seen repeatedly, ten times or more. Its target is unknown. These data are taken from a study of post-analysis software for immune sequencing data. On the study more broadly: Disease trajectories encompassed relapsing-remitting, secondary progressive and progressive-relapsing multiple sclerosis.

The CDR3 totals 14 residues. V gave up 2 bases and J gave up 10 bases; unmatched junction bases: 4. Germline values: CDR1 MGHRA, CDR2 YSYEKL. Researchers reported that TCR beta cDNA libraries carried unique molecular identifiers. TCRdb passed the PCR reads through MiXCR, listing each CDR3 protein once. The sample has about 190,000 distinct CDR3 sequences, approximately 29% seen once. Points from the study as a whole: The authors found that F measure strongly co-clustered same-batch samples. Comparison of patients with controls showed roughly five TRBV segments more frequent in patients, TRBV5-6, TRBV5-1 and TRBV20-1 among them. When compared against controls, multiple sclerosis patients showed significantly lower normalized Chao1 diversity.

The J gene is TRBJ1-6, the V gene TRBV4-1; 8 bases agree with TRBD1. The sequence derives from a girl younger than 18 with multiple sclerosis. The sample taken for sequencing was blood. The CDR3 DNA is TGCGCCAGCAGCCAACCGGACAGGGACTCACCCCTCCACTTT. Translated, it gives CASSQPDRDSPLHF.